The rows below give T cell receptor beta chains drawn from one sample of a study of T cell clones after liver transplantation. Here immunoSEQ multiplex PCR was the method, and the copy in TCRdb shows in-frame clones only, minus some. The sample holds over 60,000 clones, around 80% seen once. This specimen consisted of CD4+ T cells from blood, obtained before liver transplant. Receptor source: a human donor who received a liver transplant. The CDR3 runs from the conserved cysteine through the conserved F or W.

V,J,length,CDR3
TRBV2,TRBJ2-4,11,CASGQLNIQYF
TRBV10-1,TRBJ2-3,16,CASSTGTGGGTDTQYF
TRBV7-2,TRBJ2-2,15,CASTVTRRNTGELFF
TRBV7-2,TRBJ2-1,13,CASSLTLDSHQFF
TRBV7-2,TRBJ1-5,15,CASSPPGYGNQPQHF
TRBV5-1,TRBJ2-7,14,CASSIRQGPYEQYF
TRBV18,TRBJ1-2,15,CASSPAGLLGYGYTF
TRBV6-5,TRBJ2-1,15,CASSYFSGSTHEQFF
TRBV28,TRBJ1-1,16,CASSHPPGTLNTEAFF
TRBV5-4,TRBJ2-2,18,CASSRDRMSGRATGELFF
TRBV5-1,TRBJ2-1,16,CASSSEAGASYNEQFF
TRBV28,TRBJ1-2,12,CAARAVDYGYTF
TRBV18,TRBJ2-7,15,CASSQPGLAGYEQYF
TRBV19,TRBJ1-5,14,CASSMGRGNQPQHF
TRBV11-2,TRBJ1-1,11,CASSYRDKAFF
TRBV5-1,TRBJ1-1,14,CASSPDPYSTEAFF
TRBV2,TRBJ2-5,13,CASSAGLVETQYF
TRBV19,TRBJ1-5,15,CASSASGRGIQPQHF
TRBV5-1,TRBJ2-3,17,CASSLWATGGFTDTQYF
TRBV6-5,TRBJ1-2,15,CASSYSVPGGGGYTF
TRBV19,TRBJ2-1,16,CASRDRATGAGWGQFF
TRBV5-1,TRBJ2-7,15,CASSFGGFASHEQYF
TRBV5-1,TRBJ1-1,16,CASSSDAEGRNTEAFF
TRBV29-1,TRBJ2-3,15,CSVEVLAGRTDTQYF
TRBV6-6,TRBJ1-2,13,CASTGGGPYGYTF
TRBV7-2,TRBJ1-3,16,CASSPPGGSSGNTIYF
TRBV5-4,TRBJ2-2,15,CASSLRDRLAGELFF
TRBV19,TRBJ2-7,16,CASSLLAGGGPYEQYF
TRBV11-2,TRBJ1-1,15,CASSSTSAAGTEAFF
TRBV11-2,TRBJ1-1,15,CASSPTGVRNTEAFF
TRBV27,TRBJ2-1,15,CASSFGGRAYNEQFF
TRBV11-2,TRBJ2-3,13,CASNRGGTDTQYF
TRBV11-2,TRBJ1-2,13,CASSPGGIPGYTF
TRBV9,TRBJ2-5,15,CASSPLLARQETQYF
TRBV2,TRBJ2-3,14,CASSASGSADTQYF
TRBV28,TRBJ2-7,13,CASSPQVKGEQYF
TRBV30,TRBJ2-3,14,CAAPLAGPGDTQYF
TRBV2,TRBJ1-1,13,CANLQGWGTEAFF
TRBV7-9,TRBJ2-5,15,CASSIRGRLQETQYF
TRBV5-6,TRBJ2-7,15,CASSPGGPGRHEQYF
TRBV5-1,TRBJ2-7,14,CASSPPSSGYEQYF
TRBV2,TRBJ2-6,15,CASRLGGSGANVLTF
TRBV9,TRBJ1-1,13,CASSAGERTEAFF
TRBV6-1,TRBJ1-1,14,CASSEYAVNTEAFF
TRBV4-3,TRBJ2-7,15,CASSQSYMGLYEQYF
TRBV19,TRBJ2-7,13,CASSIRQAYEQYF
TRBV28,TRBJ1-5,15,CASSLQGTGDQPQHF
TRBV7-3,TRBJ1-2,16,CASSLTSEGQGLGYTF
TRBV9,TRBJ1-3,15,CASSVDHSSGNTIYF